Given below is one T cell receptor (beta chain) in context. Germline CDR1 is MNHNY and CDR2 is SVGAGI (reference sequence). Deletions cut 7 bases from V and 0 bases from J, with 13 bases between. CDR3 length equals 15 residues. A multiplex PCR was run with 60 Vbeta primers and 13 Jbeta primers. Sequencing used immunoSEQ multiplex PCR; TCRdb keeps in-frame clones, though not all of them. The table shows about 150,000 clones, with around three quarters occurring only once. The data derive from a study of cytomegalovirus exposure and HLA in healthy donors. Participants comprised healthy donors of bone marrow.

Specimen: PBMCs. The rearrangement joins TRBV6-6 to TRBJ2-1; D might be TRBD1 (6 bases). This sequence was found in a woman aged 40 to 50 in good health and CMV-seronegative. In DNA, the CDR3 is TGTGCCAGCATCTACAGGGAGAGCTCCTACAATGAGCAGTTCTTC. Translated: CASIYRESSYNEQFF.